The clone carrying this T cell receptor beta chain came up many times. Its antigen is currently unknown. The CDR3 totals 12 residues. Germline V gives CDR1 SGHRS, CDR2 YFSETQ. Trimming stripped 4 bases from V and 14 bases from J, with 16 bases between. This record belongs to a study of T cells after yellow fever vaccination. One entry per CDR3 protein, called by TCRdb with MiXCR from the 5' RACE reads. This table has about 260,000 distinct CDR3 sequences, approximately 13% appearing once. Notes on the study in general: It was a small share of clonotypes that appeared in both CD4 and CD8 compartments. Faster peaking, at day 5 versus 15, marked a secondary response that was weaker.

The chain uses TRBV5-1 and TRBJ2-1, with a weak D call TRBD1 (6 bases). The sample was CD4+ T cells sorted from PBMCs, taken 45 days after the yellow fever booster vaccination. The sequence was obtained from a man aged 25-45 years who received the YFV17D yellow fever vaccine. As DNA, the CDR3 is TGCGCCAGCAGCCCAGACAGGCCCCGTAAGTTCTTC. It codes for CASSPDRPRKFF. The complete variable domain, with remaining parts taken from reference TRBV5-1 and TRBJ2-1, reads KAGVTQTPRYLIKTRGQQVTLSCSPISGHRSVSWYQQTPGQGLQFLFEYFSETQRNKGNFPGRFSGRQFSNSRSEMNVSTLELGDSALYLCASSPDRPRKFFGPGTRLTVL.